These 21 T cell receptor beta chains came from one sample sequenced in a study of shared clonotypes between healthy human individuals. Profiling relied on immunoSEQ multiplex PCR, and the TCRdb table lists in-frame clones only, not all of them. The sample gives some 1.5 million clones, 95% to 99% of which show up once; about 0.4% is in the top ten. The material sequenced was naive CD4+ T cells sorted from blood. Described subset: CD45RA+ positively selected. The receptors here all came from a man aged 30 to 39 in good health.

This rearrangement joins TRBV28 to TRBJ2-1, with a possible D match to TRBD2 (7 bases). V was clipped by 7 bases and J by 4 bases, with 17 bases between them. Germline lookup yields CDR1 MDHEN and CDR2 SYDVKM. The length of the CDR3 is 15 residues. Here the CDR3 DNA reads TGTGCCAGCACCCCGTGGGAGGGGGGGTACAATGAGCAGTTCTTC. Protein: CASTPWEGGYNEQFF.

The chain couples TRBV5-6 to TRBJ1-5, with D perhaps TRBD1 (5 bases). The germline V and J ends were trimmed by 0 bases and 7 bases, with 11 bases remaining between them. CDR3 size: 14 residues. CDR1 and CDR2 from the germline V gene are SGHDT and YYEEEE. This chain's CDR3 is CASSLVTANQPQHF. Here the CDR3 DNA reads TGTGCCAGCAGCTTGGTGACAGCCAACCAGCCCCAGCATTTT. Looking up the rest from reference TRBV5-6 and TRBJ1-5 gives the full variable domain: DAGVTQSPTHLIKTRGQQVTLRCSPKSGHDTVSWYQQALGQGPQFIFQYYEEEERQRGNFPDRFSGHQFPNYSSELNVNALLLGDSALYLCASSLVTANQPQHFGDGTRLSIL.

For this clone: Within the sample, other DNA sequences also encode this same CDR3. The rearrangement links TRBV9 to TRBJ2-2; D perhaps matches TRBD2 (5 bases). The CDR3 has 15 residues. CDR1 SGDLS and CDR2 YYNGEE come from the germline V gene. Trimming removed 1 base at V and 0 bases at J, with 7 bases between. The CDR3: CASSVTGTNTGELFF. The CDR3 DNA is TGTGCCAGCAGCGTAACCGGGACGAACACCGGGGAGCTGTTTTTT. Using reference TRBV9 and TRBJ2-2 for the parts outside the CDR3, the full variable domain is DSGVTQTPKHLITATGQRVTLRCSPRSGDLSVYWYQQSLDQGLQFLIQYYNGEERAKGNILERFSAQQFPDLHSELNLSSLELGDSALYFCASSVTGTNTGELFFGEGSRLTVL.

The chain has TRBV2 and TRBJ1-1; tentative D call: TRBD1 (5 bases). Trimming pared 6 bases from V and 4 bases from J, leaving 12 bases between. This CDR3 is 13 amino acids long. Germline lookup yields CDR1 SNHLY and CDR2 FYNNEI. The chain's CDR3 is CASSSSGRTEAFF. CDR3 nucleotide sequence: TGTGCCAGCAGCTCCTCAGGGCGCACTGAAGCTTTCTTT.

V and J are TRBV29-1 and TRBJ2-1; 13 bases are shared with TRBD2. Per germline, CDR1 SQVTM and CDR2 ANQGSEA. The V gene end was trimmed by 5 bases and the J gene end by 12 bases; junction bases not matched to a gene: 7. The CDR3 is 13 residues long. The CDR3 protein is CSVLGTSGIMQFF. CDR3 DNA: TGCAGCGTTTTAGGGACTAGCGGGATCATGCAGTTCTTC.

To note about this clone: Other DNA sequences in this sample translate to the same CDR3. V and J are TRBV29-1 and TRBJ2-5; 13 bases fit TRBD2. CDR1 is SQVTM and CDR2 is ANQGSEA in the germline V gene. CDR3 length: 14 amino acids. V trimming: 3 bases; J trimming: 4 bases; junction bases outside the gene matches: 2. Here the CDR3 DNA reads TGCAGCGTTGATACTAGCGGGAGGGGAGAGACCCAGTACTTC. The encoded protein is CSVDTSGRGETQYF.

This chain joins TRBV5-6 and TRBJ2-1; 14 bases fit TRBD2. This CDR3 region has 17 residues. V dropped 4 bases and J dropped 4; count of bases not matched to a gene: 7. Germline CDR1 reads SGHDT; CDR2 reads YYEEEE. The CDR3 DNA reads TGTGCCAGCAGCATTGGGACTAGCGGGAGTGGTTACAATGAGCAGTTCTTC. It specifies CASSIGTSGSGYNEQFF.

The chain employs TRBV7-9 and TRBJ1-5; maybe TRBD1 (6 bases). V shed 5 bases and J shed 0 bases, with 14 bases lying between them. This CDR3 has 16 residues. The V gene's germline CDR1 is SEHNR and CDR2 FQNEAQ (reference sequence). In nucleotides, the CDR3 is TGTGCCAGCAGCCGCTGGGACACCAATAGCAATCAGCCCCAGCATTTT. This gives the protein CASSRWDTNSNQPQHF.

In nucleotides, the CDR3 is TGTGCCAGCTCTACAGGGACGAACACCGGGGAGCTGTTTTTT. This gives the protein CASSTGTNTGELFF. The chain joins TRBV18 to TRBJ2-2; a possible D gene is TRBD1 (6 bases). The CDR3 consists of 14 residues. V lost 6 bases and J lost 0, with 8 bases in between. Germline CDR1 and CDR2: KGHSH and LQKENI.

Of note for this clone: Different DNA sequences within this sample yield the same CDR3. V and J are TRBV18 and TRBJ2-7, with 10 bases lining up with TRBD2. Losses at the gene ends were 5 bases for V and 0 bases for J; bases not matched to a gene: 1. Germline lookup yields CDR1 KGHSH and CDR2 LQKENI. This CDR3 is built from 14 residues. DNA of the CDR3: TGTGCCAGCTCAGCTAGCGGGAGCTCCTACGAGCAGTACTTC. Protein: CASSASGSSYEQYF.

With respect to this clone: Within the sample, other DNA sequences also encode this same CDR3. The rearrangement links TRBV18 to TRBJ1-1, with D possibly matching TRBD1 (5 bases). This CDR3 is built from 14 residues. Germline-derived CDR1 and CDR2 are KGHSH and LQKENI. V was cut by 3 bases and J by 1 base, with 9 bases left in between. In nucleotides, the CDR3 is TGTGCCAGCTCACCGACAGAACGGAACACTGAAGCTTTCTTT. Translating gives CASSPTERNTEAFF.

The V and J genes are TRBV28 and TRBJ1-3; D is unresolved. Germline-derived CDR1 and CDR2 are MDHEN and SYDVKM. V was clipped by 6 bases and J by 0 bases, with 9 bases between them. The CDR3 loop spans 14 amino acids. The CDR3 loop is CASRRRDSGNTIYF. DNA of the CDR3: TGTGCCAGCAGGAGGCGGGACTCTGGAAACACCATATATTTT.

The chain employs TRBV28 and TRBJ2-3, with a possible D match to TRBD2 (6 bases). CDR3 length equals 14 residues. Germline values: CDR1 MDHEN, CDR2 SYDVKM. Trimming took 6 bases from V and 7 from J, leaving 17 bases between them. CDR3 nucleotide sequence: TGTGCCAGCAGGCCGACTAGTCAGAAGAATACGCAGTATTTT. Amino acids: CASRPTSQKNTQYF.

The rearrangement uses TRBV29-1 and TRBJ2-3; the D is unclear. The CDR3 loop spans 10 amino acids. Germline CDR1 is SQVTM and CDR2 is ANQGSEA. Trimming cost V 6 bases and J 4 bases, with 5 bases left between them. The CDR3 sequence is CSVSPDTQYF. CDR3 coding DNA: TGCAGCGTCTCCCCAGATACGCAGTATTTT.

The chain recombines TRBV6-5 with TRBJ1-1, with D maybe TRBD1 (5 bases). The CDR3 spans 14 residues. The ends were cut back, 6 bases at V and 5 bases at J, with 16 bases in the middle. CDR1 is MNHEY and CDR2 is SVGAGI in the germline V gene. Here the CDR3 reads CASRFTGGRTEAFF. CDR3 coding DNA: TGTGCCAGCAGGTTTACAGGCGGCAGGACTGAAGCTTTCTTT.

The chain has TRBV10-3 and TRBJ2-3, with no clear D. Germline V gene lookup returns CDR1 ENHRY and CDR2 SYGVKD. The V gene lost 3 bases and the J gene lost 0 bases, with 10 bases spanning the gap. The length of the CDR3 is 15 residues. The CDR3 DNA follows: TGTGCCATCAGTGACGCGTTAACTAGCACAGATACGCAGTATTTT. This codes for CAISDALTSTDTQYF.

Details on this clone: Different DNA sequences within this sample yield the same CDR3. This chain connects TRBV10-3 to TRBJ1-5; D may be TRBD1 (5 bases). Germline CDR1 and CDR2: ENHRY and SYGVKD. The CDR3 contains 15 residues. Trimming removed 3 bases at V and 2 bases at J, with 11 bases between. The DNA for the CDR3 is TGTGCCATCAGTGATGGGCAGGGTGGCAATCAGCCCCAGCATTTT. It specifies CAISDGQGGNQPQHF.

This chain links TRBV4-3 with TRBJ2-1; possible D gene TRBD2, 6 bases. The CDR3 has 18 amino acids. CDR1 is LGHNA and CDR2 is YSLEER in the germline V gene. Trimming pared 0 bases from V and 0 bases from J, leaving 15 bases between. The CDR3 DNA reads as TGCGCCAGCAGCCAAGATCCGGCTAGCGTCAGCTCCTACAATGAGCAGTTCTTC. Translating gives CASSQDPASVSSYNEQFF.

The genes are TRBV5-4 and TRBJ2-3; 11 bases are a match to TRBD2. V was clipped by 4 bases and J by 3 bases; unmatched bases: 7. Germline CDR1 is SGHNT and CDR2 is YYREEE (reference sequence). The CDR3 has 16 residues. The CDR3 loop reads CASSTSLAGVTDTQYF. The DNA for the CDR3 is TGTGCCAGCAGCACTTCACTAGCGGGGGTAACAGATACGCAGTATTTT. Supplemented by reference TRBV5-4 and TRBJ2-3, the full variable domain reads ETGVTQSPTHLIKTRGQQVTLRCSSQSGHNTVSWYQQALGQGPQFIFQYYREEENGRGNFPPRFSGLQFPNYSSELNVNALELDDSALYLCASSTSLAGVTDTQYFGPGTRLTVL.

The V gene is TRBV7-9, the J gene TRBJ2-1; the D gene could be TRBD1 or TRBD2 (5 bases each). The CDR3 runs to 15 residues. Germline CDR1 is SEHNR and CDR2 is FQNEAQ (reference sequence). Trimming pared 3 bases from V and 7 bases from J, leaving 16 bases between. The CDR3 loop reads CASSFSGLAGNEQFF. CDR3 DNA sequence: TGTGCCAGCAGCTTCTCGGGGCTAGCCGGGAATGAGCAGTTCTTC.

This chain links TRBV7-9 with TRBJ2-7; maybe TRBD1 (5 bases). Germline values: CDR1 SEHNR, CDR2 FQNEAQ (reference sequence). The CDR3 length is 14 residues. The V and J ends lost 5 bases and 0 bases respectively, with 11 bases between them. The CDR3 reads CASSMSGYSYEQYF. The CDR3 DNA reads TGTGCCAGCAGCATGTCAGGGTACTCCTACGAGCAGTACTTC.